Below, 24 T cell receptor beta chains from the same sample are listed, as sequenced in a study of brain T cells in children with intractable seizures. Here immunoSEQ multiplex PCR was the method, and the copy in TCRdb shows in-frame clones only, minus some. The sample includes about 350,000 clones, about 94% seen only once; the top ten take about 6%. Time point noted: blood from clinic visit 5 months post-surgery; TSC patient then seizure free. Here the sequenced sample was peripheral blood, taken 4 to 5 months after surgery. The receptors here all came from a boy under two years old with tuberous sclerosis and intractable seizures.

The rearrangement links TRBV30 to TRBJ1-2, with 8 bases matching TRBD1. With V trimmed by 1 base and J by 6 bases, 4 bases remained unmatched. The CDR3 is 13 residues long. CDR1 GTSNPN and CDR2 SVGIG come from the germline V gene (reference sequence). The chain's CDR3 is CAWSDWTGHGYTF. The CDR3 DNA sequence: TGTGCCTGGAGTGACTGGACAGGGCATGGCTACACCTTC.

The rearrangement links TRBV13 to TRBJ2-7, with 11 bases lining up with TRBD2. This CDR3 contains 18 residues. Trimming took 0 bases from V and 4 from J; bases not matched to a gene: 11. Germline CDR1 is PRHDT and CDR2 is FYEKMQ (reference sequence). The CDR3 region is CASSLGGSGRVSTYEQYF. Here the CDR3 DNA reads TGTGCCAGCAGCTTAGGAGGTAGCGGGAGGGTCTCTACGTACGAGCAGTACTTC. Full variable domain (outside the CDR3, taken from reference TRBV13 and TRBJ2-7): AAGVIQSPRHLIKEKRETATLKCYPIPRHDTVYWYQQGPGQDPQFLISFYEKMQSDKGSIPDRFSAQQFSDYHSELNMSSLELGDSALYFCASSLGGSGRVSTYEQYFGPGTRLTVT.

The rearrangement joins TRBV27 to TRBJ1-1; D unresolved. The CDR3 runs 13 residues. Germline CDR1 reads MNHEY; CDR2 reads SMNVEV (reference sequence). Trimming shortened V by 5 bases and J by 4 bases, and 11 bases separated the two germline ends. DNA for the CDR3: TGTGCCAGCAGTCTAAGGTTTAGCACTGAAGCTTTCTTT. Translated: CASSLRFSTEAFF.

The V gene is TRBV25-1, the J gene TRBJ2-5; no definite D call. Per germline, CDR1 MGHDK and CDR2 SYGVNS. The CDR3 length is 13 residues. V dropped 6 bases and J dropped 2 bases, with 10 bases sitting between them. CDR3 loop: CASSGYTQETQYF. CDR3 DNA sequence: TGTGCCAGCAGCGGCTACACACAAGAGACCCAGTACTTC. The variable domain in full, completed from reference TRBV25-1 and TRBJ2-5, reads EADIYQTPRYLVIGTGKKITLECSQTMGHDKMYWYQQDPGMELHLIHYSYGVNSTEKGDLSSESTVSRIRTEHFPLTLESARPSHTSQYLCASSGYTQETQYFGPGTRLLVL.

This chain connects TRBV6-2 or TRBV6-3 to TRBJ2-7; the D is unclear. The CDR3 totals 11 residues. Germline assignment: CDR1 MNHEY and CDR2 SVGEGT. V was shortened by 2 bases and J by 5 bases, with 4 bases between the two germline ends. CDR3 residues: CASSYADEQYF. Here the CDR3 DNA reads TGTGCCAGCAGTTACGCGGACGAGCAGTACTTC.

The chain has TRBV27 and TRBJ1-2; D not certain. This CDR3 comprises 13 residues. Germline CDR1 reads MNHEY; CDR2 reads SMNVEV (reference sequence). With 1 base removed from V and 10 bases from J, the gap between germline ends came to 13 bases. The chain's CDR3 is CASSLYGSRLYTF. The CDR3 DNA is TGTGCCAGCAGTTTATACGGGAGTAGGCTCTACACCTTC.

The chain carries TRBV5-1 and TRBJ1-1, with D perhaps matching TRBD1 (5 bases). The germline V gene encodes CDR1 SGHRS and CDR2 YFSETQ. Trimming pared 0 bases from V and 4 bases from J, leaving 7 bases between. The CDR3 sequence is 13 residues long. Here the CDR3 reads CASSLGRGTEAFF. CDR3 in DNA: TGCGCCAGCAGCTTGGGGAGGGGCACTGAAGCTTTCTTT.

The CDR3 spells CASSLGGPGTGELFF. The CDR3 region has the DNA TGCGCCAGCAGCTTAGGGGGGCCTGGCACCGGGGAGCTGTTTTTT. The rearrangement joins TRBV5-1 to TRBJ2-2; D possibly uses TRBD1 or TRBD2 (6 bases each). The V end lost 2 bases, the J end lost 4 bases, and 12 bases lay between the germline ends. The CDR3 has 15 amino acids. Germline V gene data show CDR1 as SGHRS and CDR2 as YFSETQ.

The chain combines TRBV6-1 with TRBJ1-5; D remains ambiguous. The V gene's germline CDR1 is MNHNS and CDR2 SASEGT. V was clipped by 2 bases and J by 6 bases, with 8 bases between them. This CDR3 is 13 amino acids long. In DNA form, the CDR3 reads TGTGCCAGCAGTGAAAGCCGAGGTCAGCCCCAGCATTTT. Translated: CASSESRGQPQHF.

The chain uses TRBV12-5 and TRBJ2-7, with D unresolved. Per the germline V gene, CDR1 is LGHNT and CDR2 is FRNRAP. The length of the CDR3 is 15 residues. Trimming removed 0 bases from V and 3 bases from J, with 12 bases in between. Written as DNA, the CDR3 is TGTGCTAGTGGTTTGGTACGCAGGAATTGCTACGAGCAGTACTTC. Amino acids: CASGLVRRNCYEQYF.

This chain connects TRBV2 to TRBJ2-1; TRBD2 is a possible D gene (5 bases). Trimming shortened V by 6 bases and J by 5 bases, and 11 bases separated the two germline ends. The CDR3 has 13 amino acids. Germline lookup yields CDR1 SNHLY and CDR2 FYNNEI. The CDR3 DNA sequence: TGTGCCAGCAGCCCTAGCCTCGACAATGAGCAGTTCTTC. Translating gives CASSPSLDNEQFF.

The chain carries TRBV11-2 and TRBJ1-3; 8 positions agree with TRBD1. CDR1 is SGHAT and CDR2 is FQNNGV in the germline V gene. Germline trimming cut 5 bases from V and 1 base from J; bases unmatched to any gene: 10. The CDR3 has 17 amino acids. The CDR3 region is CASSRRTGIESGNTIYF. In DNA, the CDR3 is TGTGCCAGCAGCCGTCGGACAGGGATTGAGTCTGGAAACACCATATATTTT.

The CDR3 DNA reads TGTGCCAGCAGCTTAACCAGGGGCGCGAACACCGGGGAGCTGTTTTTT. It translates to CASSLTRGANTGELFF. This chain uses TRBV11-3 with TRBJ2-2; D possibly corresponds to TRBD1 (6 bases). The CDR3 runs 16 residues. CDR1 and CDR2 (germline): SGHNT, YENEEA. Trimming removed 2 bases at V and 0 bases at J, with 10 bases between.

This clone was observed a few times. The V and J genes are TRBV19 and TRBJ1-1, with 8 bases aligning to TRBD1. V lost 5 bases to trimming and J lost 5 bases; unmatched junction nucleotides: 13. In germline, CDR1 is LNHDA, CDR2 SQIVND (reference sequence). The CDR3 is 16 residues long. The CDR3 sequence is CASSPTRDRLWTEAFF. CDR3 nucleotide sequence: TGTGCCAGTAGTCCGACCCGGGACAGGCTATGGACTGAAGCTTTCTTT.

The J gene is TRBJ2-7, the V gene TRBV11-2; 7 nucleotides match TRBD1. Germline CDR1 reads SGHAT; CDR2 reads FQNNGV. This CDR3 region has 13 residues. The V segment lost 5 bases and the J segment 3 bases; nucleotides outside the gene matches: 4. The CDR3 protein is CASSPRTGYEQYF. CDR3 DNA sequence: TGTGCCAGCAGCCCCCGGACAGGCTACGAGCAGTACTTC.

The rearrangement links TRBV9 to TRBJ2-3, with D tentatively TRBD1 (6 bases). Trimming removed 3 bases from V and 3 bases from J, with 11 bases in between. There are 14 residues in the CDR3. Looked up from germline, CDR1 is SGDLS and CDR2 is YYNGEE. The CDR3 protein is CASSETGWTDTQYF. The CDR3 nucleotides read TGTGCCAGCAGCGAGACAGGTTGGACAGATACGCAGTATTTT.

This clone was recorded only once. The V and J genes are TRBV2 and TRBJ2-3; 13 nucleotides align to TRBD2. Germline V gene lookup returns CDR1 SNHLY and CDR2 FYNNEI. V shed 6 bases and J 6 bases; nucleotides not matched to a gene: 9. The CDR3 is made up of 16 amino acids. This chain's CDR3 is CASSPPGLAGWDTQYF. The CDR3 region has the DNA TGTGCCAGCAGCCCTCCGGGACTAGCGGGATGGGATACGCAGTATTTT.

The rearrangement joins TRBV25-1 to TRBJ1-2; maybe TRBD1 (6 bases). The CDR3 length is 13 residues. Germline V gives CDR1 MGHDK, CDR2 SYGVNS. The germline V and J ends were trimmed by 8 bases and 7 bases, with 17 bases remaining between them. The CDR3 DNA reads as TGTGCCAGCCACGGATGGGGGGCGGTTGGCTACACCTTC. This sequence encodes CASHGWGAVGYTF.

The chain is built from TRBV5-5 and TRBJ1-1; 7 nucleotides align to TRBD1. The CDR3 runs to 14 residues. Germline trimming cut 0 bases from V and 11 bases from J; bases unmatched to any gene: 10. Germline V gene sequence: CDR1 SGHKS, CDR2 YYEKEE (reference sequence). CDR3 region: CASSLGQGRSGAFF. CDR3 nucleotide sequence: TGTGCCAGCAGCTTGGGACAGGGCCGCTCAGGGGCTTTCTTT.

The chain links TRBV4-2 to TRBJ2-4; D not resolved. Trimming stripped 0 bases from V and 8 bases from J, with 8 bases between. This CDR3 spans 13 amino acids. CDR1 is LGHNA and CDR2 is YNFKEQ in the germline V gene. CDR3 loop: CASSQDTSDIQYF. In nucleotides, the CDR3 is TGTGCCAGCAGCCAAGATACGTCGGACATTCAGTACTTC.

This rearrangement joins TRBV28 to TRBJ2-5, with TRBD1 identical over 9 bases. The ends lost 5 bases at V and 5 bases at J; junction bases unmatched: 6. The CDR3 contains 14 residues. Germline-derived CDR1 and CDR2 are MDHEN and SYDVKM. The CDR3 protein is CASSPGTGKETQYF. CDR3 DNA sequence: TGTGCCAGCAGTCCCGGGACAGGGAAGGAGACCCAGTACTTC.

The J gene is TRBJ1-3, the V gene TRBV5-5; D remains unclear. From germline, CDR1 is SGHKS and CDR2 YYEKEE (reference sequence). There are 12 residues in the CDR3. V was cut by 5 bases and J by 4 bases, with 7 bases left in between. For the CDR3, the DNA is TGTGCCAGCAGTCCGTCAGGAAACACCATATATTTT. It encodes CASSPSGNTIYF.

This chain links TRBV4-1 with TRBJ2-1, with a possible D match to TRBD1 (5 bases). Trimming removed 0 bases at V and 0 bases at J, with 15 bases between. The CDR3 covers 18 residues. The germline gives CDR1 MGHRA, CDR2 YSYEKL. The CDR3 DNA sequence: TGCGCCAGCAGCCAAGAAAGGGGCGGTCAGAGCTCCTACAATGAGCAGTTCTTC. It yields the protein CASSQERGGQSSYNEQFF.

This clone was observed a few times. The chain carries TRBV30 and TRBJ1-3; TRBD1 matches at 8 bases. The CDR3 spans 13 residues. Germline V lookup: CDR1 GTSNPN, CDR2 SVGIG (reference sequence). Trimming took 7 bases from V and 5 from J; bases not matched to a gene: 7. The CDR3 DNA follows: TGTGCCTCTAACAGGGGGAGCAGAAACACCATATATTTT. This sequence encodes CASNRGSRNTIYF.